The next 29 T cell receptor beta chains were all read from a single sample in a study of neurological immune-mediated disorders. In TCRdb, the 5' RACE reads were re-called with MiXCR into one record per CDR3 protein. The sample records about 78,000 distinct CDR3 sequences, 4% to 6% being singletons. What was sequenced was PBMCs. The source is a woman under 40 with multiple sclerosis.

This clonotype was seen repeatedly, ten times or more. The chain recombines TRBV5-1 with TRBJ2-3, with 9 bases aligning to TRBD1. The CDR3 is 15 residues long. Germline V gives CDR1 SGHRS, CDR2 YFSETQ. V lost 4 bases and J lost 2; bases outside the gene matches: 5. The CDR3 here is CASSPGQGYTDTQYF. DNA of the CDR3: TGCGCCAGCAGCCCGGGACAGGGATACACAGATACGCAGTATTTT.

On this clonotype itself: No conserved phenylalanine or tryptophan ends this CDR3, so it is likely a read error. The chain couples TRBV28 to TRBJ2-4; D possibly corresponds to TRBD1 (7 bases). V lost 7 bases and J lost 4, with 17 bases in between. This CDR3 has 15 amino acids. The V gene's germline CDR1 is MDHEN and CDR2 SYDVKM. Here the CDR3 reads CASIPQGRGKNIQYC. The CDR3 nucleotides are TGTGCCAGCATACCACAGGGGCGGGGAAAAAACATTCAGTACTGC.

This clonotype was picked up many times. V is TRBV20-1 and J is TRBJ2-3; unclear D gene. Germline CDR1 is DFQATT and CDR2 is SNEGSKA (reference sequence). The CDR3 covers 15 residues. V gave up 3 bases and J gave up 0 bases, with 13 bases separating them. The CDR3, as DNA: TGCAGTGCTAGGGATGGGTCCTCTAGCACAGATACGCAGTATTTT. Translating it yields CSARDGSSSTDTQYF.

V gene TRBV5-1 combines with J gene TRBJ2-1; 10 bases agree with TRBD2. The CDR3 is made up of 15 amino acids. The J segment lost 3 bases and the V segment lost 4 bases, leaving 4 bases of the junction unmatched. CDR1 SGHRS and CDR2 YFSETQ come from the germline V gene. The CDR3 nucleotides are TGCGCCAGCAGCGCGGGACTAGCGAACTACAATGAGCAGTTCTTC. Translated, it gives CASSAGLANYNEQFF.

This clonotype was picked up many times. CDR3 in amino acids: CASSLGQVYGYTF. The DNA for the CDR3 is TGTGCCAGCAGTTTAGGACAGGTCTATGGCTACACCTTC. J is TRBJ1-2 and V is TRBV12-3 or TRBV12-4; weak D call: TRBD1 (6 bases). V dropped 1 base and J dropped 4 bases, with 7 bases sitting between them. CDR3 length equals 13 residues.

This clonotype occurred many times. The V call is TRBV6-6, the J call TRBJ2-5; no definite D call. The V gene lost 2 bases and the J gene lost 5 bases, with 21 bases spanning the gap. The germline CDR1 and CDR2 sequences are MNHNY and SVGAGI (reference sequence). The CDR3 has 17 amino acids. The CDR3 coding sequence is TGTGCCAGCAGTTACGCGACCCCCGGGTCCAGGTCGGAGACCCAGTACTTC. It is translated as CASSYATPGSRSETQYF.

In its sample, this clonotype was seen many times. J is TRBJ2-4 and V is TRBV10-3, with D possibly being TRBD2 (5 bases). Between the trimmed V and J ends, which lost 0 bases and 0 bases, there was a span of 6 bases. The CDR3 is made up of 15 amino acids. Looked up from germline, CDR1 is ENHRY and CDR2 is SYGVKD. In DNA form, the CDR3 reads TGTGCCATCAGTGAGTCGCGGGTAGCCAAAAACATTCAGTACTTC. Amino acids: CAISESRVAKNIQYF.

The chain couples TRBV28 to TRBJ2-2; D possibly corresponds to TRBD1 (5 bases). Deletions cut 3 bases from V and 4 bases from J, with 9 bases between. CDR1 is MDHEN, CDR2 SYDVKM, per germline. CDR3 length: 14 residues. For the CDR3, the DNA is TGTGCCAGCAGTTTTAGGGGTGCCACCGGGGAGCTGTTTTTT. This sequence encodes CASSFRGATGELFF.

Ten or more counts support this clonotype. This chain joins TRBV18 and TRBJ1-2; perhaps TRBD1 as D (6 bases). This CDR3 spans 13 amino acids. Germline lookup yields CDR1 KGHSH and CDR2 LQKENI. The V gene lost 4 bases and the J gene lost 8 bases, with 14 bases spanning the gap. The CDR3 here is CASSLTGTPGYTF. CDR3 DNA sequence: TGTGCCAGCTCACTGACCGGGACACCCGGCTACACCTTC.

This clonotype was picked up many times. This chain links TRBV12-3 or TRBV12-4 with TRBJ2-1; 7 bases map to TRBD2. The CDR3 is made up of 13 amino acids. Trimming cost V 5 bases and J 8 bases; bases outside gene matches: 6. The CDR3 loop reads CASSPGLGDEQFF. The CDR3 DNA follows: TGTGCCAGCAGTCCAGGACTAGGGGATGAGCAGTTCTTC.

This clonotype was seen many times. The V call is TRBV20-1, the J call TRBJ2-5; 8 bases are a match to TRBD2. Germline CDR1 DFQATT, CDR2 SNEGSKA (reference sequence). The CDR3 is made up of 13 amino acids. V lost 4 bases, J lost 4 bases, and 5 bases stayed unmatched. The DNA of the CDR3 is TGCAGTGCTAACCCGGGAGGGGCAGAGACCCAGTACTTC. Translating it yields CSANPGGAETQYF.

This clonotype has ten or more counts. The chain is built from TRBV28 and TRBJ1-4, with D maybe TRBD1 (5 bases). Germline loops: CDR1 MDHEN, CDR2 SYDVKM. V dropped 5 bases and J dropped 7 bases, with 14 bases sitting between them. The CDR3 is 14 amino acids. The CDR3 protein is CASSRGQEPEKLFF. The DNA of the CDR3 is TGTGCCAGCAGTCGGGGCCAGGAGCCTGAAAAACTGTTTTTT.

This clonotype was recorded at least ten times. This chain connects TRBV5-1 to TRBJ1-2; D unresolved. CDR3 length: 14 amino acids. V dropped 0 bases and J dropped 2 bases, with 8 bases sitting between them. Looked up from germline, CDR1 is SGHRS and CDR2 is YFSETQ. This CDR3 is CASSLGTVNYGYTF. Written as DNA, the CDR3 is TGCGCCAGCAGCTTGGGGACGGTAAACTATGGCTACACCTTC.

This clonotype was observed many times. This chain joins TRBV7-2 and TRBJ2-3, with TRBD2 matching over 7 bases. This CDR3 region has 16 residues. Germline-derived CDR1 and CDR2 are SGHTA and FQGNSA. Trimming removed 4 bases from V and 1 base from J; junction bases left unmatched: 8. CDR3: CASSSGGSRGTDTQYF. The DNA of the CDR3 is TGTGCCAGCAGCTCTGGCGGGAGTCGGGGCACAGATACGCAGTATTTT.

This clonotype was counted ten times or more. The rearrangement links TRBV20-1 to TRBJ2-5; D is possibly TRBD2 (6 bases). Germline CDR1 reads DFQATT; CDR2 reads SNEGSKA (reference sequence). This CDR3 spans 13 amino acids. V gave up 0 bases and J gave up 3 bases, with 8 bases separating them. The CDR3 region is CSARDGGKETQYF. DNA of the CDR3: TGCAGTGCTAGAGATGGGGGGAAAGAGACCCAGTACTTC.

This clonotype turned up a few times. The V call is TRBV10-3, the J call TRBJ1-1, with D maybe TRBD1 (6 bases). The V gene lost 10 bases and the J gene lost 1 base, with 10 bases spanning the gap. Germline V gene sequence: CDR1 ENHRY, CDR2 SYGVKD. The CDR3 loop spans 12 amino acids. The CDR3 DNA reads as TGTGCCAGCAACAGGGCGAACACTGAAGCTTTCTTT. It encodes CASNRANTEAFF.

This clonotype was observed at least ten times. The chain combines TRBV5-1 with TRBJ2-6; D is perhaps TRBD1 (5 bases). The CDR3 length is 16 residues. V was pared by 1 base and J by 1 base, with 9 bases between. Germline CDR1 is SGHRS and CDR2 is YFSETQ. The CDR3 DNA sequence: TGCGCCAGCAGCTTGTACACAGGTTCTGGGGCCAACGTCCTGACTTTC. It yields the protein CASSLYTGSGANVLTF.

This clonotype has just a few counts. V and J are TRBV20-1 and TRBJ2-3; no reliable D call. The CDR3 runs to 10 residues. V shed 5 bases and J shed 3 bases, with 3 bases lying between them. CDR1 is DFQATT and CDR2 is SNEGSKA in the germline V gene (reference sequence). CDR3 DNA: TGCAGTGCTTTAACAGATACGCAGTATTTT. Its protein is CSALTDTQYF.

This clonotype has a handful of counts. The rearrangement joins TRBV24-1 to TRBJ2-1; 7 positions agree with TRBD2. The CDR3 contains 16 residues. Germline V gives CDR1 KGHDR, CDR2 SFDVKD. V lost 3 bases, J lost 1 base, and 5 bases stayed unmatched. The CDR3, as DNA: TGTGCCACCAGTGATGGGGGGGTAGGATCCTACAATGAGCAGTTCTTC. It is translated as CATSDGGVGSYNEQFF.

Concerning this clonotype itself: A much bigger clone sits one base away, suggesting this may be a read error. The chain is built from TRBV5-5 and TRBJ2-5, with TRBD1 matching 7 bases. The CDR3 is made up of 13 amino acids. Per the germline V gene, CDR1 is SGHKS and CDR2 is YYEKEE (reference sequence). In DNA, the CDR3 is TGTGCCAGCAGATCGACAGGGAAAGAGAACCAGTACTTC. Its protein is CASRSTGKENQYF.

This clonotype has just a few counts. CDR3 DNA: TGTGCCATCGCCGCGGAAAGGGACTATGGCTACACCTTC. It specifies CAIAAERDYGYTF. This chain joins TRBV10-3 and TRBJ1-2, with unresolved D. From germline, CDR1 is ENHRY and CDR2 SYGVKD. The V end was cut by 8 bases, the J end by 3 bases, with 13 bases between. The length of the CDR3 is 13 residues.

This clonotype was detected only a few times. The CDR3 sequence is CASSSGLASGNEQFF. The CDR3 DNA reads TGCGCCAGCAGCTCGGGACTAGCGTCGGGGAATGAGCAGTTCTTC. The chain carries TRBV5-1 and TRBJ2-1; 10 nucleotides agree with TRBD2. J was trimmed by 7 bases and V by 3 bases; bases with no gene match: 7. This CDR3 is built from 15 residues. Germline CDR1 reads SGHRS; CDR2 reads YFSETQ.

The gene calls are TRBV14 and TRBJ2-7, with D hard to call. Germline values: CDR1 SGHDN, CDR2 FVKESK. V lost 1 base and J lost 4, with 11 bases in between. The CDR3 is 14 residues long. In DNA, the CDR3 is TGTGCCAGCAGCCAAGGGCGACTCATTTACGAGCAGTACTTC. Amino acid sequence: CASSQGRLIYEQYF.

This clonotype was detected ten times or more. The J gene is TRBJ2-5, the V gene TRBV2; D gene uncertain. V was pared by 3 bases and J by 3 bases, with 5 bases between. Germline V gene data show CDR1 as SNHLY and CDR2 as FYNNEI. The CDR3 spans 12 residues. The CDR3 spells CASSDREETQYF. The CDR3 DNA reads as TGTGCCAGCAGTGATCGGGAAGAGACCCAGTACTTC. The full variable domain, in which reference TRBV2 and TRBJ2-5 provide the parts outside the CDR3, is EPEVTQTPSHQVTQMGQEVILRCVPISNHLYFYWYRQILGQKVEFLVSFYNNEISEKSEIFDDQFSVERPDGSNFTLKIRSTKLEDSAMYFCASSDREETQYFGPGTRLLVL.

This chain links TRBV3-1 with TRBJ2-7; the D gene could be TRBD1 or TRBD2 (6 bases each). The CDR3 is made up of 15 amino acids. The germline V gene has CDR1 LGHDT and CDR2 YNNKEL (reference sequence). The CDR3 region has the DNA TGTGCCAGCTGCCACGGGGGCCCCGGGGGCTACGAGCAGTACGTC. Translation: CASCHGGPGGYEQYV.

Ten or more counts support this clonotype. The chain carries TRBV6-5 and TRBJ1-1; D gene ambiguous. The CDR3 runs 13 residues. Per the germline V gene, CDR1 is MNHEY and CDR2 is SVGAGI. Trimming removed 0 bases from V and 3 bases from J, with 5 bases in between. The CDR3 DNA reads TGTGCCAGCAGTTACTCCTCGTACACTGAAGCTTTCTTT. Translated, it gives CASSYSSYTEAFF.

This clonotype was seen ten or more times. V is TRBV5-1 and J is TRBJ2-5; perhaps TRBD1 as D (5 bases). Germline V lookup: CDR1 SGHRS, CDR2 YFSETQ. The CDR3 runs 14 residues. Deletions cut 4 bases from V and 5 bases from J, with 15 bases between. The CDR3 reads CASSAQGRKETQYF. CDR3 DNA: TGCGCCAGCAGCGCGCAGGGAAGAAAGGAGACCCAGTACTTC.

This clonotype was seen many times. The J gene is TRBJ1-5, the V gene TRBV29-1; D is ambiguous. The germline CDR1 and CDR2 sequences are SQVTM and ANQGSEA. The V gene lost 6 bases and the J gene lost 2 bases, with 11 bases spanning the gap. The CDR3 length is 13 residues. The CDR3: CSVEDGRNQPQHF. In DNA form, the CDR3 reads TGCAGCGTCGAGGACGGACGCAATCAGCCCCAGCATTTT.

The rearrangement joins TRBV25-1 to TRBJ2-5, with 10 bases lining up with TRBD2. The length of the CDR3 is 15 residues. Germline CDR1 and CDR2: MGHDK and SYGVNS. V lost 3 bases and J lost 3; bases outside the gene matches: 4. CDR3 sequence reads: CASSDSGGAEETQYF. The CDR3 DNA reads TGTGCCAGCAGTGACAGCGGGGGGGCGGAAGAGACCCAGTACTTC.